The present T cell receptor (beta chain) was sequenced within a study of coeliac disease. Whole-study results and caveats: Lower clonality than controls marked TRB and TRG repertoires from active celiac intraepithelial and lamina propria samples.

Comments on this clone: The antigen is unknown.

Sequencing used one aliquot of 450,000 to 600,000 cells per fraction. Trimming pared 0 bases from V and 2 bases from J, leaving 10 bases between. The CDR3 length is 16 residues. The germline V gene encodes CDR1 MNHNS and CDR2 SASEGT. Libraries were prepared by immunoSEQ multiplex PCR; TCRdb keeps only in-frame clonotypes and omits some of them. The table shows a few thousand clones, with 55% to 80% occurring only once. The rearrangement uses TRBV6-1 and TRBJ2-2, with D possibly being TRBD2 (6 bases). The specimen was lymphocytes from the gut lamina propria. The TCR sequence derives from a man between 18 and 29 years old with celiac disease on a gluten-free diet. The DNA of the CDR3 is TGTGCCAGCAGTGAAGCTCGGGCGGGAAACACCGGGGAGCTGTTTTTT. Translation gives CASSEARAGNTGELFF.